The rows below give T cell receptor beta chains drawn from one sample of a study of radiotherapy plus CTLA-4 blockade in lung cancer. TCRdb's table, derived via immunoSEQ multiplex PCR, lists solely in-frame clones and lacks some. The table shows 120,000 or so clones, with approximately 90% occurring only once. The input for sequencing was peripheral blood, taken from a patient treated with radiotherapy plus ipilimumab. These receptors came from a human donor with non-small cell lung cancer that progressed on radiotherapy plus ipilimumab. Both conserved end residues are part of each CDR3. Each record gives: J gene, clone size, V gene, D gene, CDR3 DNA, CDR3 protein. The D gene is left open where the match is weak. Size is omitted from some rows. Given values are once, few, many or a class for expanded clones.

j_gene: TRBJ2-1
abundance: .
v_gene: TRBV7-3
d_gene: TRBD2
CDR3nt: TGTGCCAGCAGCTTTGGACTAGCGGAAAAATACAATGAGCAGTTCTTC
CDR3aa: CASSFGLAEKYNEQFF

j_gene: TRBJ1-5
abundance: .
v_gene: TRBV6-5
d_gene: .
CDR3nt: TGTGCCAGCAAGAAGGCGCGGGATCAGCCCCAGCATTTT
CDR3aa: CASKKARDQPQHF

j_gene: TRBJ1-1
abundance: once
v_gene: TRBV6-1
d_gene: .
CDR3nt: TGTGCCAGCAGTGAAAATCCAGCGATGAACACTGAAGCTTTCTTT
CDR3aa: CASSENPAMNTEAFF

j_gene: TRBJ1-2
abundance: once
v_gene: TRBV5-1
d_gene: .
CDR3nt: TGCGCCAGCAGCTTGGCCCCGCAGCCTAACTATGGCTACACCTTC
CDR3aa: CASSLAPQPNYGYTF

j_gene: TRBJ1-2
abundance: once
v_gene: TRBV7-2
d_gene: .
CDR3nt: TGTGCCAGCAGCTTAGAGGCAGGGTTCGATGGCTACACCTTC
CDR3aa: CASSLEAGFDGYTF

j_gene: TRBJ2-1
abundance: once
v_gene: TRBV5-1
d_gene: TRBD1
CDR3nt: TGCGCCAGCAGCCCGGGACAGGGGAAACACAATGAGCAGTTCTTC
CDR3aa: CASSPGQGKHNEQFF

j_gene: TRBJ1-1
abundance: .
v_gene: TRBV6-1
d_gene: .
CDR3nt: TGTGCCAGCAGTGAACTAGTTGGACAGCCCGAAGCTTTCTTT
CDR3aa: CASSELVGQPEAFF

j_gene: TRBJ2-6
abundance: .
v_gene: TRBV19
d_gene: TRBD1
CDR3nt: TGTGCCAGTAGTTCCCCCTCGGACAGGGGATTAGCCGGGGCCAACGTCCTGACTTTC
CDR3aa: CASSSPSDRGLAGANVLTF

j_gene: TRBJ1-1
abundance: .
v_gene: TRBV5-6
d_gene: .
CDR3nt: TGTGCCAGCAGCCTAATACAGGGCTTCAACACTGAAGCTTTCTTT
CDR3aa: CASSLIQGFNTEAFF

j_gene: TRBJ2-1
abundance: .
v_gene: TRBV7-9
d_gene: TRBD2
CDR3nt: TGTGCCAGCACCCGGGGGGATGAGCAGTTCTTC
CDR3aa: CASTRGDEQFF

j_gene: TRBJ1-2
abundance: few
v_gene: TRBV5-4
d_gene: .
CDR3nt: TGTGCCAGCAGGACGGACGGATCCTATGGCTACACCTTC
CDR3aa: CASRTDGSYGYTF

j_gene: TRBJ1-1
abundance: .
v_gene: TRBV10-1
d_gene: .
CDR3nt: TGCGCCAGCAGTGAGTCTGGGGTACCAAAAGCTTTCTTT
CDR3aa: CASSESGVPKAFF

j_gene: TRBJ2-1
abundance: .
v_gene: TRBV7-9
d_gene: .
CDR3nt: TGTGCCAGCAACAGAGACAATGAGCAGTTCTTC
CDR3aa: CASNRDNEQFF

j_gene: TRBJ2-1
abundance: .
v_gene: TRBV7-8
d_gene: TRBD1
CDR3nt: TGTGCCAGCAGCTCGCCGGGACAGGGATACAATGAGCAGTTCTTC
CDR3aa: CASSSPGQGYNEQFF

j_gene: TRBJ2-3
abundance: .
v_gene: TRBV9
d_gene: TRBD2
CDR3nt: TGTGCCAGCAGCGTCCGGACTAGTCGAGATACGCAGTATTTT
CDR3aa: CASSVRTSRDTQYF

j_gene: TRBJ2-5
abundance: .
v_gene: TRBV10-3
d_gene: TRBD2
CDR3nt: TGTGCCATCAGTGATAATCGGGAGGGCCCTCGGGAGCAGTACTTC
CDR3aa: CAISDNREGPREQYF

j_gene: TRBJ2-7
abundance: .
v_gene: TRBV2
d_gene: .
CDR3nt: TGTGCCAGCAGGGAACAAATCTACGAGCAGTACTTC
CDR3aa: CASREQIYEQYF

j_gene: TRBJ2-7
abundance: .
v_gene: TRBV11-3
d_gene: TRBD1
CDR3nt: TGTGCCAGCAGCAACGGACAGGGGATCGACGAGCAGTACTTC
CDR3aa: CASSNGQGIDEQYF